This T cell receptor beta chain came from a study of shared clonotypes between healthy human individuals. This clone was detected only once. The germline V gene encodes CDR1 SGHRS and CDR2 YFSETQ. The CDR3 is 15 amino acids. Trimming pared 5 bases from V and 4 bases from J, leaving 19 bases between. Assay used: immunoSEQ multiplex PCR; TCRdb lists only in-frame clones, some missing. The table includes 1.4 million to 1.5 million clones, roughly 96% detected once. This chain links TRBV5-1 with TRBJ2-7; the D gene is possibly TRBD1 (6 bases). The receptor comes from a young man in good health. Sequenced: naive CD4+ T cells sorted from blood. Regarding subset: CD45RA+ positively selected. DNA for the CDR3: TGCGCCAGCAGTCTCGGGAACTTCAGGGGATACGAGCAGTACTTC. This gives the protein CASSLGNFRGYEQYF.